In its sample, the clone carrying this T cell receptor (beta chain) was seen many times. The antigen is not known. This entry comes from a study of T cells in Graves' hyperthyroidism and ophthalmopathy. Findings and caveats of the study: Peripheral blood also featured most of the thyroid clonotypes expanded above 0.001. A model built on 13 V-J features separated ophthalmopathy from stable hyperthyroidism.

The length of the CDR3 is 15 residues. V was trimmed by 4 bases and J by 9 bases, leaving 20 bases between them. In germline, CDR1 is KGHDR, CDR2 SFDVKD. Patients between 18 and 65 years old had hyperthyroidism, newly diagnosed and lasting under 2 months. Fresh peripheral blood, roughly 10 ml of it, supplied the PBMCs. Amplified TCR beta CDR3 regions came from RNA transcripts. During a first-round RT-PCR of the TCR CDR3, the HTBI primer set was used. TCRdb re-analysed the multiplex PCR reads in MiXCR, keeping a single row per CDR3 protein. This sample yields 700,000 to 950,000 distinct CDR3 sequences, of which about 35% are seen a single time; around 30% belongs to the top ten.

The TCR was taken from a middle-aged woman with Graves' hyperthyroidism. The chain recombines TRBV24-1 with TRBJ1-2; maybe TRBD1 (5 bases). The sample comprised blood. The CDR3 DNA follows: TGTGCCACCAGTGAAGGGACCGGGTATGCGTACAGCTACACCTTC. As protein: CATSEGTGYAYSYTF.